This TCR beta chain was sequenced in a study of cytomegalovirus exposure and HLA in healthy donors. Regarding the study as a whole: It is likely that the observed cluster of highly shared sequence variants was a sequencing artifact.

The PCR was carried out with 60 Vbeta primers and 13 Jbeta primers. Assay used: immunoSEQ multiplex PCR; TCRdb lists only in-frame clones, some missing. Of some 62,000 clones in the sample, 70% to 90% were seen once. By frequency in the sample, this clone is large (0.1 to 1%). Its antigen is not known. In germline, CDR1 is SEHNR, CDR2 FQNEAQ (reference sequence). The V gene lost 2 bases and the J gene lost 0 bases, with 14 bases spanning the gap. The CDR3 runs 16 residues. The sequenced material came from PBMCs. The chain has TRBV7-9 and TRBJ2-7, with TRBD1 as a possible D gene (5 bases). This sequence was found in a man between 18 and 35 years old in good health and CMV-seronegative. The CDR3: CASSLPPAGNSYEQYF. The CDR3 region has the DNA TGTGCCAGCAGCTTACCTCCAGCAGGGAACTCCTACGAGCAGTACTTC. Complete variable domain (other parts from reference TRBV7-9 and TRBJ2-7): DTGVSQNPRHKITKRGQNVTFRCDPISEHNRLYWYRQTLGQGPEFLTYFQNEAQLEKSRLLSDRFSAERPKGSFSTLEIQRTEQGDSAMYLCASSLPPAGNSYEQYFGPGTRLTVT.